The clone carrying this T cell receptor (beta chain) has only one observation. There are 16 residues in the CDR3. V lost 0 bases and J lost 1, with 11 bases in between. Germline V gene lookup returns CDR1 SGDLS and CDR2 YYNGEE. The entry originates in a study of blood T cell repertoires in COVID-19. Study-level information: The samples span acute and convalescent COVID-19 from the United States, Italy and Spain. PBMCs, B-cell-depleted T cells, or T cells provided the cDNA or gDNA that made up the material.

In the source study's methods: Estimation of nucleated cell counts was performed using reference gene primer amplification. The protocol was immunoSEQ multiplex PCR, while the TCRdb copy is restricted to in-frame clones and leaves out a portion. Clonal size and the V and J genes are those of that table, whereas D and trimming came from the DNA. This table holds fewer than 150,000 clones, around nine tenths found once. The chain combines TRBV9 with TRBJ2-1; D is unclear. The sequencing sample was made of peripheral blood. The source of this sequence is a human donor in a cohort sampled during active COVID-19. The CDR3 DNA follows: TGTGCCAGCAGCGTAGATGAGGTCGGTTCCTACAATGAGCAGTTCTTC. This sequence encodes CASSVDEVGSYNEQFF.